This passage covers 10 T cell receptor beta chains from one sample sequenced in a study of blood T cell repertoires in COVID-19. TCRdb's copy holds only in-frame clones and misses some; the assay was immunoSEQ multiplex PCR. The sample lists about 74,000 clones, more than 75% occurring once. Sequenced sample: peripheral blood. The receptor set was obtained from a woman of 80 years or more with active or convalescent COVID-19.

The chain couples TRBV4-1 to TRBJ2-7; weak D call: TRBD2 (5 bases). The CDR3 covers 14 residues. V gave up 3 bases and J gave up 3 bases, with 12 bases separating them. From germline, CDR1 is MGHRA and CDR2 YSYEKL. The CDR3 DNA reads TGCGCCAGCAGCCACGATCCCCGGGGCTACGAGCAGTACTTC. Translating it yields CASSHDPRGYEQYF.

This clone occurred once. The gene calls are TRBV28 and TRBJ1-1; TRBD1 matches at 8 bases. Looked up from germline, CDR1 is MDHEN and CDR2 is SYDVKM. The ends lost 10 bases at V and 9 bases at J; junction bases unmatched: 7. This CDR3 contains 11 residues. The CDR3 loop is CATLGQAKAFF. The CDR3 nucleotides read TGTGCCACCTTGGGACAGGCTAAAGCTTTCTTT. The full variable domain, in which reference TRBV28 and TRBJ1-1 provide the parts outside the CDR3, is DVKVTQSSRYLVKRTGEKVFLECVQDMDHENMFWYRQDPGLGLRLIYFSYDVKMKEKGDIPEGYSVSREKKERFSLILESASTNQTSMYLCATLGQAKAFFGQGTRLTVV.

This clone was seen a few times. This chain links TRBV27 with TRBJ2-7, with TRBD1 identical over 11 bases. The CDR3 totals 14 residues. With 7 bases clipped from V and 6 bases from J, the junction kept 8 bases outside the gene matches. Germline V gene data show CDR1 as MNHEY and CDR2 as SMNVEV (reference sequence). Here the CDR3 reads CASTTPGTGGEQYF. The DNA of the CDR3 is TGTGCCAGCACCACCCCCGGGACAGGGGGCGAGCAGTACTTC.

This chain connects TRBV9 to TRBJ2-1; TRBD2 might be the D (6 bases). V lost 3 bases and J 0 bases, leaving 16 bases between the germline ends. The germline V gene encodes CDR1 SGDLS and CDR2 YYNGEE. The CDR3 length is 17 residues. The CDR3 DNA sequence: TGTGCCAGCAGCGGTTACCCCGGGACTCCCTCCTACAATGAGCAGTTCTTC. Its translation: CASSGYPGTPSYNEQFF.

The CDR3 DNA is TGTGCCAGCAGTGCCCAGGGCGGGGGCACTGAAGCTTTCTTT. Its translation is CASSAQGGGTEAFF. The chain uses TRBV2 and TRBJ1-1; a possible D gene is TRBD1 (5 bases). The CDR3 sequence is 14 residues long. V lost 4 bases and J lost 4, with 13 bases in between. Germline CDR1 SNHLY, CDR2 FYNNEI.

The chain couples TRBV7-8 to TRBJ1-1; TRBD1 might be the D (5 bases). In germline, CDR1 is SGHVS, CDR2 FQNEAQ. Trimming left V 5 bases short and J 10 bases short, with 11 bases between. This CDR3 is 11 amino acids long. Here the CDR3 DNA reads TGTGCCAGCAGCCTCAGCGGGGGAGCTTTCTTT. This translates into CASSLSGGAFF.

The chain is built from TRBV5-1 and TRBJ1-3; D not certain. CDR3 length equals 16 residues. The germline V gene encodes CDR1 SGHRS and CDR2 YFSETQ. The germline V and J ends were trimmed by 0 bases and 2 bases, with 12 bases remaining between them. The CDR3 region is CASSLVSVLPGNTIYF. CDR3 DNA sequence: TGCGCCAGCAGCTTGGTGTCCGTTCTCCCTGGAAACACCATATATTTT.

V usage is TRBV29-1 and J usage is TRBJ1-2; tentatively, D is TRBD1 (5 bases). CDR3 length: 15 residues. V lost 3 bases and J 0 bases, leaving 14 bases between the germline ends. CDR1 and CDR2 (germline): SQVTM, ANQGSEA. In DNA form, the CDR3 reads TGCAGCGTTGAGGGGGGGGACGGAGCTAACTATGGCTACACCTTC. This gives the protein CSVEGGDGANYGYTF.

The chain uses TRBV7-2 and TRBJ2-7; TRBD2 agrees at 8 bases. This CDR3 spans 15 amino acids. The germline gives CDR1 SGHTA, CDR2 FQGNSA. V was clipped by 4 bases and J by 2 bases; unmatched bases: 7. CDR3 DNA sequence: TGTGCCAGCAGCTCAGTAGCGGGGCGAACCTACGAGCAGTACTTC. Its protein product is CASSSVAGRTYEQYF.

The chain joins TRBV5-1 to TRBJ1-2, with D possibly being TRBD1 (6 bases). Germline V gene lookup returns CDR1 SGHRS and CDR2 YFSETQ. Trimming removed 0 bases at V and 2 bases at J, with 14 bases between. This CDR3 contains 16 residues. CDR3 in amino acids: CASSLGTLQGNYGYTF. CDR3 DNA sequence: TGCGCCAGCAGCTTGGGAACTTTACAGGGAAACTATGGCTACACCTTC.